These 13 T cell receptor beta chains were sequenced from one sample in a study of cytomegalovirus exposure and HLA in healthy donors. Sequencing used immunoSEQ multiplex PCR; TCRdb keeps in-frame clones, though not all of them. The table shows 130,000 to 150,000 clones, with around 88% occurring only once. Sequencing was carried out using PBMCs. These receptors all come from a young woman in good health and CMV-seropositive.

This rearrangement joins TRBV6-5 to TRBJ1-1; no firm D call. Trimming left V 7 bases short and J 8 bases short, with 20 bases between. The CDR3 extends over 14 amino acids. Germline-derived CDR1 and CDR2 are MNHEY and SVGAGI. The DNA of the CDR3 is TGTGCCAGCACCCTCGGACCCCACCGGAGGGAAGCTTTCTTT. Translation gives CASTLGPHRREAFF.

The genes are TRBV5-1 and TRBJ2-5; 12 positions match TRBD2. Germline V lookup: CDR1 SGHRS, CDR2 YFSETQ. J was trimmed by 5 bases and V by 0 bases; bases with no gene match: 14. This CDR3 comprises 19 residues. The CDR3 nucleotides read TGCGCCAGCAGCTTGGGGTCCGGGGCTAGCGGGAGGGCCCGGGAGACCCAGTACTTC. Its translation: CASSLGSGASGRARETQYF.

The rearrangement joins TRBV6-5 to TRBJ1-2, with D hard to call. CDR1 is MNHEY, CDR2 SVGAGI, per germline. The V end was cut by 0 bases, the J end by 8 bases, with 13 bases between. The CDR3 extends over 14 amino acids. As DNA, the CDR3 is TGTGCCAGCAGTTACTCGATCCGGGTCGGGGGCTACACCTTC. Amino acids: CASSYSIRVGGYTF.

The CDR3, as DNA: TGCGCCAGCAGCTTGGGGGGACTAGCAGGGACAGATACGCAGTATTTT. Its protein product is CASSLGGLAGTDTQYF. The chain combines TRBV5-1 with TRBJ2-3; 9 bases match TRBD2. The length of the CDR3 is 16 residues. Germline lookup yields CDR1 SGHRS and CDR2 YFSETQ. Losses at the gene ends were 0 bases for V and 3 bases for J; bases not matched to a gene: 5.

The J gene is TRBJ1-1, the V gene TRBV7-3; no firm D call. The germline gives CDR1 SGHTA, CDR2 FQGTGA. The germline V and J ends were trimmed by 4 bases and 3 bases, with 9 bases remaining between them. The CDR3 consists of 13 residues. CDR3 coding DNA: TGTGCCAGCAGCTCATTTACTGACACTGAAGCTTTCTTT. This codes for CASSSFTDTEAFF.

This chain uses TRBV19 with TRBJ2-1, with TRBD2 matching 9 bases. Germline V CDR1 and CDR2: LNHDA, SQIVND (reference sequence). The CDR3 has 15 residues. Trimming removed 3 bases from V and 5 bases from J; junction bases left unmatched: 5. DNA for the CDR3: TGTGCCAGTAGTATCAGACTAGCGGACAACAATGAGCAGTTCTTC. Amino acids: CASSIRLADNNEQFF.

CDR3 coding DNA: TGTGCCAGCAGCCCGGACAGGGGAAGTTTCTCCTATAATTCACCCCTCCACTTT. Its protein product is CASSPDRGSFSYNSPLHF. The V and J genes are TRBV5-4 and TRBJ1-6, with TRBD1 matching 9 bases. This CDR3 region has 18 residues. V lost 4 bases and J lost 0; bases outside the gene matches: 8. Per the germline V gene, CDR1 is SGHNT and CDR2 is YYREEE (reference sequence).

The chain carries TRBV28 and TRBJ1-2; D uncertain. The CDR3 extends over 13 amino acids. V lost 7 bases and J lost 6, with 15 bases in between. From germline, CDR1 is MDHEN and CDR2 SYDVKM. The CDR3 DNA is TGTGCCAGCACCCTGACTCCTCTCGATGGCTACACCTTC. Translation gives CASTLTPLDGYTF.

The chain employs TRBV25-1 and TRBJ2-7; 9 nucleotides line up with TRBD1. The length of the CDR3 is 14 residues. V shed 4 bases and J 4 bases; nucleotides not matched to a gene: 5. Germline lookup yields CDR1 MGHDK and CDR2 SYGVNS. In nucleotides, the CDR3 is TGTGCCAGCAGTGCGGGACAGGGCGCTTACGAGCAGTACTTC. It is translated as CASSAGQGAYEQYF.

The chain couples TRBV6-5 to TRBJ2-1, with D possibly TRBD1 on 6 matching bases. The germline CDR1 and CDR2 sequences are MNHEY and SVGAGI. This CDR3 region has 14 residues. The V gene lost 4 bases and the J gene lost 5 bases, with 12 bases spanning the gap. The DNA of the CDR3 is TGTGCCAGCAGTTCCCGGACAGCCAACAATGAGCAGTTCTTC. Amino acids: CASSSRTANNEQFF.

The V and J genes are TRBV5-8 and TRBJ1-2, with TRBD1 as a possible D gene (5 bases). The germline CDR1 and CDR2 sequences are SGHTS and YDEGEE. The CDR3 sequence is 14 residues long. The V and J ends lost 0 bases and 4 bases respectively, with 10 bases between them. In DNA, the CDR3 is TGTGCCAGCAGCTTGGTAACGGGGGTCTATGGCTACACCTTC. Translated: CASSLVTGVYGYTF. Supplemented by reference TRBV5-8 and TRBJ1-2, the full variable domain reads EAGVTQSPTHLIKTRGQQATLRCSPISGHTSVYWYQQALGLGLQFLLWYDEGEERNRGNFPPRFSGRQFPNYSSELNVNALELEDSALYLCASSLVTGVYGYTFGSGTRLTVV.

The rearrangement links TRBV7-2 to TRBJ2-3; possibly TRBD2 for D (6 bases). Germline V gene data show CDR1 as SGHTA and CDR2 as FQGNSA. The CDR3 runs 13 residues. The V and J ends lost 5 bases and 4 bases respectively, with 10 bases between them. CDR3 DNA: TGTGCCAGCAGCCCGCGGGGTGCAGATACGCAGTATTTT. It codes for CASSPRGADTQYF.

CDR3 in amino acids: CASSQEMTRDEQFF. In DNA, the CDR3 is TGTGCCAGCAGCCAAGAGATGACGAGGGATGAGCAGTTCTTC. The chain is built from TRBV4-2 and TRBJ2-1, with D possibly matching TRBD2 (5 bases). The V and J ends lost 0 bases and 8 bases respectively, with 11 bases between them. Germline V CDR1 and CDR2: LGHNA, YNFKEQ. The CDR3 loop spans 14 amino acids.